What follows are 9 T cell receptor beta chains derived from one specimen sequenced in a study of long-term antiretroviral therapy in people with HIV. The immunoSEQ assay was v3.0, run at survey level. The data were produced by immunoSEQ multiplex PCR, yet TCRdb's version contains in-frame clones alone and is incomplete. The data hold around 39,000 clones, with roughly 80% observed a single time. The material was unsorted PBMCs, obtained 1 year after starting antiretroviral therapy. Receptor source: a young man with HIV.

Only one count was recorded for this clone. The rearrangement links TRBV6-5 to TRBJ2-7; D is ambiguous. CDR3 length equals 12 residues. V was cut by 9 bases and J by 0 bases, with 9 bases left in between. CDR1 is MNHEY, CDR2 SVGAGI, per germline. CDR3 loop: CASISSSYEQYF. The CDR3 bases are TGTGCCAGTATTTCTAGCTCCTACGAGCAGTACTTC.

In this sample, this clone turned up a few times. This chain uses TRBV10-3 with TRBJ1-2, with TRBD1 matching 7 bases. The junction had 14 bases not matched to a gene; V was cut back by 5 bases and J by 8 bases. Germline loops: CDR1 ENHRY, CDR2 SYGVKD. CDR3 length equals 15 residues. CDR3 loop: CAISKDREDWRGYTF. CDR3 bases: TGTGCCATCAGTAAAGACAGGGAAGATTGGCGCGGCTACACCTTC.

The chain recombines TRBV10-3 with TRBJ1-2; tentative D call: TRBD1 (6 bases). CDR1 is ENHRY and CDR2 is SYGVKD in the germline V gene. The CDR3 extends over 14 amino acids. V lost 3 bases to trimming and J lost 7 bases, with 15 bases between them. The CDR3 sequence: CAISDPNRAPGYTF. CDR3 bases: TGTGCCATCAGTGACCCAAACAGGGCTCCTGGCTACACCTTC.

The V call is TRBV7-2, the J call TRBJ2-3, with D unclear. CDR3 length: 17 residues. Trimming shortened V by 1 base and J by 2 bases, and 16 bases separated the two germline ends. Germline V lookup: CDR1 SGHTA, CDR2 FQGNSA. For the CDR3, the DNA is TGTGCCAGCAGCTTAGAAACCCGCCCAGTCCCCACAGATACGCAGTATTTT. It codes for CASSLETRPVPTDTQYF.

This clone came up once. V gene TRBV19 combines with J gene TRBJ2-1, with TRBD2 matching 11 bases. The CDR3 totals 15 residues. Per germline, CDR1 LNHDA and CDR2 SQIVND (reference sequence). The J segment lost 8 bases and the V segment lost 1 base, leaving 4 bases of the junction unmatched. CDR3 coding DNA: TGTGCCAGTAGTATAGGAACTAGCGGGGGCTATGAGCAGTTCTTC. Residues: CASSIGTSGGYEQFF.

This clone turned up a few times. The chain combines TRBV5-1 with TRBJ1-6; TRBD1 matches 9 bases. CDR1 and CDR2 (germline): SGHRS, YFSETQ. Trimming cost V 1 base and J 6 bases; bases outside gene matches: 5. The CDR3 is 16 amino acids. CDR3 sequence (DNA): TGCGCCAGCAGCTTGTTTGGACAGGGGACTAATTCACCCCTCCACTTT. Its translation is CASSLFGQGTNSPLHF.

The chain employs TRBV13 and TRBJ2-1; TRBD2 aligns across 9 bases. CDR1 is PRHDT and CDR2 is FYEKMQ in the germline V gene (reference sequence). Trimming cost V 5 bases and J 4 bases; bases outside gene matches: 6. The CDR3 is 15 amino acids. The CDR3 sequence is CASSPGTSPYNEQFF. CDR3 nucleotide sequence: TGTGCCAGCAGCCCGGGGACTAGCCCATACAATGAGCAGTTCTTC.

The chain is built from TRBV4-3 and TRBJ1-1; D unresolved. This CDR3 contains 15 residues. CDR1 is LGHNA and CDR2 is YSLEER in the germline V gene. V lost 0 bases and J 1 base, leaving 9 bases between the germline ends. The CDR3 loop is CASSQDWAGNTEAFF. DNA of the CDR3: TGCGCCAGCAGCCAAGATTGGGCCGGGAACACTGAAGCTTTCTTT.

This chain connects TRBV9 to TRBJ1-1; 7 bases map to TRBD1. The CDR3 sequence is 15 residues long. Germline CDR1 and CDR2: SGDLS and YYNGEE. Unmatched junction bases numbered 7, after V lost 3 bases and J lost 2 bases. CDR3: CASSGGTERNTEAFF. Here the CDR3 DNA reads TGTGCCAGCAGCGGGGGGACAGAGCGAAACACTGAAGCTTTCTTT.